One T cell receptor beta chain is described in this entry. Its specificity is not known. The naive CD8 libraries originated from between roughly 19,000 and 1,000,000 sorted cells and drew on 10%, 30% or 50% RNA. This CDR3 spans 15 amino acids. With 0 bases removed from V and 6 bases from J, the gap between germline ends came to 15 bases. Germline V lookup: CDR1 MNHEY, CDR2 SVGAGI. The sample comes from a study of molecular identifiers for immune sequencing clone quantification. Study results and caveats: Clones that exceeded 20 RNA copies held over 97% of effector molecules, yet under 1% in naive cells.

With listed TCR primers and previously described methods, bulk TCR libraries were prepared. TCRdb analysed the PCR reads with MiXCR anew, one entry per CDR3 protein. The repertoire consists of a few hundred thousand distinct CDR3 sequences, with roughly a quarter occurring once and the leading ten covering around 0.76%. What was sequenced was naive CD8+ T cells from blood, with Jurkat cell RNA spiked in. As to subset: FACS-sorted CD8+CD4-CCR7+CD45RA+ naive T cells. This TCR came from a human donor in good health. Some libraries in this study had Jurkat cell RNA spiked in. V gene TRBV6-5 combines with J gene TRBJ2-7; unclear D gene. Here the CDR3 reads CASSYSIRAAFEQYF. The CDR3, as DNA: TGTGCCAGCAGTTACTCGATAAGGGCGGCCTTCGAGCAGTACTTC.